This TCR beta chain was identified in a study of human T cells and chemical hapten exposure (dated by TCRdb to the early 2020s). Background for the entire study: For sensitization, 2% DPC in acetone was applied to a 2 cm by 2 cm area of upper inner arm skin. Blood samples were taken from patients before sensitization (week 0) and at 2, 6 and about 24 weeks after DPC sensitization. Libraries were pooled for sequencing, and variation in per-sample TCR yields was attributed mainly to small differences in library volumes within the pool. The patient cohort, mostly female, included alopecia areata with under or over 50% scalp involvement, alopecia totalis and alopecia universalis. Roughly 30 alopecia patients provided blood for TCR sequencing at one to four time points (pre-sensitization, 2, 6 and 24 weeks). Patients additionally received weekly therapeutic DPC doses to the scalp throughout the approximately 25-week study period. Peripheral blood TCR repertoire changes were tracked in vivo in alopecia patients during primary and secondary sensitization to the hapten diphenylcyclopropenone (DPC). Patch testing on the upper back used Finn chambers containing 0.01% DPC, with scoring done after 6 days according to International Contact Dermatitis Research Group standards. Summary of the overall study and its limitations: No change with DPC sensitization was found in the number of TCRs above 1 in 1000 frequency, and no evidence of global repertoire structure alterations was found. After repeated subsampling, changes were observed in the strength of the expansion versus patch-test correlation and in the threshold at which the correlation became significant. Alopecia, a presumed autoimmune disease, was present in all patients, so the immune response of the patients might differ from that of healthy individuals. Compared with pre-sensitization or healthy control sets, expanded TCRs formed significantly more large CDR3 similarity clusters, which is consistent with antigen-driven responses. A positive correlation was found between the number of PT1 expanded TCRs and patch test score, with significance reached at thresholds 8, 16 and 32 but not 4.

What this sample's time point label stands for: patch test 3, about 24 weeks after DPC sensitization. The treatment or condition label corresponds to: therapeutic diphenylcyclopropenone sensitization with weekly scalp DPC. Blood at each patch-test visit was drawn before the patch test was applied. To be eligible, patients had to be aged 18 to 70, diagnosed with alopecia and judged suitable for DPC therapy, while pregnant patients were excluded. Total RNA was extracted from unfractionated whole blood collected in Tempus Blood RNA tubes. Library generation was performed with RACE. The sequencing machine was a NextSeq 500. Library preparation attached unique molecular identifiers to individual cDNA molecules for quantitative, reproducible TCR counting. Both TCR alpha and TCR beta chains were sequenced from each blood RNA sample. The authors' pipeline ran thus. The median number of TCRs per sample was approximately 98,000, ranging from roughly 23,224 to 700,000. V, J and CDR3 annotation of the TCR reads was performed with the Decombinator software suite. To make PS versus PT1 abundance plots, every sample was subsampled to the same number of TCRs (28,000). Expanded TCRs were defined as absent before sensitization and observed at least eight times at the 2-week time point. TCRdb ran its own pipeline on the public reads, namely fastp trimming at Q25 and MiXCR clone calling, and kept in-frame beta chains. Each record represents a unique CDR3 protein, reported with the most common genes and DNA among its rows. TCRdb's processing, not the authors' own work, is the source of the V and J calls. This sample comprises around 85,000 distinct CDR3 sequences, 10% to 15% of them detected only once. The ten biggest clones cover approximately 5.2% of the sample.

The CDR3 spans 15 residues, from the cysteine through the phenylalanine. Solely the CDR3 DNA is kept, with 45 bases framed from the first base. Deletion took 5 bases off V and 5 bases off J, with a span of 17 bases between the germline ends. In the germline V gene, CDR1 corresponds to ENHRY and CDR2 to SYGVKD. Concerning this clonotype itself: No antigen is known for it. Base qualities are not recorded, but no much larger clone differs from it by a single base.

The chain is assembled from TRBV10-3 and TRBJ2-3; the D gene cannot be named for sure. The clonotype was recovered from a woman in her 50s with alopecia areata. Some clones in this sample may be carry-over from other donors' samples. The source was whole blood, collected in connection with sensitization to the hapten diphenylcyclopropenone (DPC). The DNA reads as follows: TGTGCCATCAGTCAACGAGGTTTAGATCGAGATACGCAGTATTTT. This codes for CAISQRGLDRDTQYF.